This T cell receptor (beta chain) was captured in a study of neurological immune-mediated disorders. MiXCR, applied by TCRdb to the 5' RACE reads, yields one record per CDR3 protein. The data hold about 18,000 distinct CDR3 sequences, with 9.5% to 12% observed a single time. At least ten counts were recorded for this clonotype. The CDR3 runs 13 residues. Between the trimmed V and J ends, which lost 4 bases and 0 bases, there was a span of 4 bases. Germline V gene sequence: CDR1 MGHDK, CDR2 SYGVNS. This chain connects TRBV25-1 to TRBJ2-1; D is undetermined. Specimen: CD8+ T cells from blood. This TCR came from a woman in her forties or fifties in good health. The CDR3 sequence is CASSGISYNEQFF. The CDR3 DNA reads as TGTGCCAGCAGTGGAATCTCCTACAATGAGCAGTTCTTC.